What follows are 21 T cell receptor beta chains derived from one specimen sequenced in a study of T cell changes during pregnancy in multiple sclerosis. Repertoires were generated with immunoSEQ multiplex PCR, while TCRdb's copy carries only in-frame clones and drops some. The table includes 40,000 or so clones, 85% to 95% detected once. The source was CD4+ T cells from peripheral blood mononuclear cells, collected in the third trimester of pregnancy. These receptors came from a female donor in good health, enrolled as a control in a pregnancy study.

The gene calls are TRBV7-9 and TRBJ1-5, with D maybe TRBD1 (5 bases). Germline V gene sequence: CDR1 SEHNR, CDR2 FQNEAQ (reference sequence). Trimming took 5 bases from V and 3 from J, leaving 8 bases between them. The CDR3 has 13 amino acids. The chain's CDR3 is CASSRGTNQPQHF. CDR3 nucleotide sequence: TGTGCCAGCAGCCGGGGGACCAATCAGCCCCAGCATTTT. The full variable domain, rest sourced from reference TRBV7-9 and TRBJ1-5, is DTGVSQNPRHKITKRGQNVTFRCDPISEHNRLYWYRQTLGQGPEFLTYFQNEAQLEKSRLLSDRFSAERPKGSFSTLEIQRTEQGDSAMYLCASSRGTNQPQHFGDGTRLSIL.

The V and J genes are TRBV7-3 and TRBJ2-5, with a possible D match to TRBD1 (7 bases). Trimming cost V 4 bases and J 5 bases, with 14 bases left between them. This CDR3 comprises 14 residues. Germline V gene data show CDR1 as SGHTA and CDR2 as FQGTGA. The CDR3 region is CASSSGGGRETQYF. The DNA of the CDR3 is TGTGCCAGCAGCTCTGGAGGGGGCAGGGAGACCCAGTACTTC.

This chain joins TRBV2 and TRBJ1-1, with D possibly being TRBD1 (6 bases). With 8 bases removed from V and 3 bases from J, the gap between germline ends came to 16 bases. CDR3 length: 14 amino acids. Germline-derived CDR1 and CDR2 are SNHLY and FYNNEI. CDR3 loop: CASGDLQGDTEAFF. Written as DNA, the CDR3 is TGTGCCAGCGGAGACCTACAGGGAGACACTGAAGCTTTCTTT.

CDR3 protein: CASSYVRSYEQYF. CDR3 in DNA: TGTGCCAGCAGCTACGTCAGGTCCTACGAGCAGTACTTC. The chain uses TRBV5-4 and TRBJ2-7; D remains unclear. V dropped 3 bases and J dropped 1 base, with 8 bases sitting between them. Germline CDR1 reads SGHNT; CDR2 reads YYREEE (reference sequence). The CDR3 is 13 amino acids.

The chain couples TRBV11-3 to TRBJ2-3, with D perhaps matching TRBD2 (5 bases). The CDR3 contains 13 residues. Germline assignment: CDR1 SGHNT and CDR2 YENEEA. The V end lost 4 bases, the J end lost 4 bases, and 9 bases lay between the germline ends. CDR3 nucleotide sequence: TGTGCCAGCAGCTCGGACTCACCAGATACGCAGTATTTT. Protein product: CASSSDSPDTQYF.

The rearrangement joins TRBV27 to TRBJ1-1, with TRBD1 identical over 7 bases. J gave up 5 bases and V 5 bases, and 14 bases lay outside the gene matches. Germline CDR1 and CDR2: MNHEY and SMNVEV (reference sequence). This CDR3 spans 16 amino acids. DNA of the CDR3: TGTGCCAGCAGTACCCCGTTAGGAGGGGGCCGTACTGAAGCTTTCTTT. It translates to CASSTPLGGGRTEAFF.

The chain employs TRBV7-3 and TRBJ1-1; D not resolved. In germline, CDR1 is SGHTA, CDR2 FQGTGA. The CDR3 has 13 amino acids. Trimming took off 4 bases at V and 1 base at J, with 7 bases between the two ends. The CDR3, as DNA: TGTGCCAGCAGCTCCCAGAAGAACACTGAAGCTTTCTTT. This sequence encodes CASSSQKNTEAFF.

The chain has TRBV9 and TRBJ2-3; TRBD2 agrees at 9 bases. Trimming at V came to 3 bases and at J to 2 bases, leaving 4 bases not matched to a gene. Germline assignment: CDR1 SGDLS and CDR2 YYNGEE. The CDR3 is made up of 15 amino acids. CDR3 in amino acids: CASSDGLALTDTQYF. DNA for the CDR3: TGTGCCAGCAGCGACGGACTAGCGCTCACAGATACGCAGTATTTT.

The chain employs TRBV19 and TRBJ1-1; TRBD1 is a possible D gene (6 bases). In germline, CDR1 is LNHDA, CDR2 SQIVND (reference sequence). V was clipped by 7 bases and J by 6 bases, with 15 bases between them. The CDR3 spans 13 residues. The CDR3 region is CASIPGQVAEAFF. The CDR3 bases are TGTGCCAGTATCCCGGGACAAGTCGCTGAAGCTTTCTTT.

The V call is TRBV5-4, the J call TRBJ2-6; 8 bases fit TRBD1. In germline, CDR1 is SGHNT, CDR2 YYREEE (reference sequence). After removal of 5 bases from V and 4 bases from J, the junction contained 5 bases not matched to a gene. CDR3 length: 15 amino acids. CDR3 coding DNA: TGTGCCAGCAGGGAGACAGGGGTCGGGGCCAACGTCCTGACTTTC. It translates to CASRETGVGANVLTF. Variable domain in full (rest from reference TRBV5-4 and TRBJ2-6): ETGVTQSPTHLIKTRGQQVTLRCSSQSGHNTVSWYQQALGQGPQFIFQYYREEENGRGNFPPRFSGLQFPNYSSELNVNALELDDSALYLCASRETGVGANVLTFGAGSRLTVL.

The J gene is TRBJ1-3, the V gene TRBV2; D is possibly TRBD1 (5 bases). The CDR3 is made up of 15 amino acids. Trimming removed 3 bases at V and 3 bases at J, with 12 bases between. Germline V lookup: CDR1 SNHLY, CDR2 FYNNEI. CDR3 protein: CASSESRGLGNTIYF. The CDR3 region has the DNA TGTGCCAGCAGTGAGTCGAGGGGACTTGGAAACACCATATATTTT.

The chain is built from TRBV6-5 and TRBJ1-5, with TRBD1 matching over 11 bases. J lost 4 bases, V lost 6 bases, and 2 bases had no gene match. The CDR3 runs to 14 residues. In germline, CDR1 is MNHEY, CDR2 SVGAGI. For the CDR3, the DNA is TGTGCCAGCAGGGGGACAGGGGGGAATCAGCCCCAGCATTTT. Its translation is CASRGTGGNQPQHF.

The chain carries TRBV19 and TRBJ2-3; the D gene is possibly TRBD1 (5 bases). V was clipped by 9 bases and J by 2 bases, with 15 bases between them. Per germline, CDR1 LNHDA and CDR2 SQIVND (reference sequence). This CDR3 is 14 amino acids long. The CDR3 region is CASSDKRDTDTQYF. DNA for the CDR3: TGTGCCAGCTCGGACAAGCGAGACACAGATACGCAGTATTTT.

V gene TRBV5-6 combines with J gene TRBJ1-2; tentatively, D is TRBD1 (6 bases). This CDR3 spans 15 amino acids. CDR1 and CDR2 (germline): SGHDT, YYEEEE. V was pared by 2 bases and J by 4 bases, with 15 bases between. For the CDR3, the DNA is TGTGCCAGCAGCTTTCGGACAGATTATCGCTATGGCTACACCTTC. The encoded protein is CASSFRTDYRYGYTF.

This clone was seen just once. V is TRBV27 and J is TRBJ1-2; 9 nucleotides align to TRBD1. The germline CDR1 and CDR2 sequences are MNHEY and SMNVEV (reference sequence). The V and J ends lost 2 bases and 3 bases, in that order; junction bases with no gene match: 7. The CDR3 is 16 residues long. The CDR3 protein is CASSLRRDREHYGYTF. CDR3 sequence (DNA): TGTGCCAGCAGTTTACGTAGGGACAGGGAGCACTATGGCTACACCTTC.

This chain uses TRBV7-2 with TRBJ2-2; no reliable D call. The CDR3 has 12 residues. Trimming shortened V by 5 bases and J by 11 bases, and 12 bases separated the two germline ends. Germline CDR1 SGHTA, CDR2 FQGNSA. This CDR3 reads CASSPDNPELFF. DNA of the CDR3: TGTGCCAGCAGCCCAGACAACCCCGAGCTGTTTTTT.

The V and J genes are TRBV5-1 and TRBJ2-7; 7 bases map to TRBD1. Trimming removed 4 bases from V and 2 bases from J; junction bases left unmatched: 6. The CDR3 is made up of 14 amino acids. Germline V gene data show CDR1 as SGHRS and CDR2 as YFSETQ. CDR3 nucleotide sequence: TGCGCCAGCAGCGCTACGGGACAGCCCTACGAGCAGTACTTC. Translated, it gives CASSATGQPYEQYF.

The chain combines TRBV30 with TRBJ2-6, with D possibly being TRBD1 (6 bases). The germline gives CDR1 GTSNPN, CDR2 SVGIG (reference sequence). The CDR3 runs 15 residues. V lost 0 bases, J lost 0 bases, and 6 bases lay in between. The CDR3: CAWSVGGSGANVLTF. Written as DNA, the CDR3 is TGTGCCTGGAGTGTAGGGGGCTCTGGGGCCAACGTCCTGACTTTC.

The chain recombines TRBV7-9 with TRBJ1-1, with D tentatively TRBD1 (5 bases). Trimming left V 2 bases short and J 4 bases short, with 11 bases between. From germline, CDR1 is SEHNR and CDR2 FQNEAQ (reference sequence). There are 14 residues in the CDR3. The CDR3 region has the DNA TGTGCCAGCAGCTTACGTGGGGCCCTCACTGAAGCTTTCTTT. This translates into CASSLRGALTEAFF. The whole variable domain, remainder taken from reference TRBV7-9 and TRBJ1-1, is DTGVSQNPRHKITKRGQNVTFRCDPISEHNRLYWYRQTLGQGPEFLTYFQNEAQLEKSRLLSDRFSAERPKGSFSTLEIQRTEQGDSAMYLCASSLRGALTEAFFGQGTRLTVV.

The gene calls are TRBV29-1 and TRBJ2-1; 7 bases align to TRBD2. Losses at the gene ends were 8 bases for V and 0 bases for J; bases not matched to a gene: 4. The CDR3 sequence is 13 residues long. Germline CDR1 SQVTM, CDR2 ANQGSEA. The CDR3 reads CSMAGVSYNEQFF. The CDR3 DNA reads TGCAGCATGGCGGGGGTCTCCTACAATGAGCAGTTCTTC.

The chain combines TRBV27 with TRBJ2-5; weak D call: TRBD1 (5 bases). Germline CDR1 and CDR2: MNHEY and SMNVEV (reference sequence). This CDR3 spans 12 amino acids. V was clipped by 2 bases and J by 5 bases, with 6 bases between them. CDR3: CASSLRGETQYF. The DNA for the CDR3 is TGTGCCAGCAGTTTAAGGGGCGAGACCCAGTACTTC.